The subject of this entry is one TCR beta chain. These data are taken from a study of cytomegalovirus exposure and HLA in healthy donors. CDR3 length equals 15 residues. V dropped 0 bases and J dropped 4 bases, with 12 bases sitting between them. Germline V gene sequence: CDR1 MNHNS, CDR2 SASEGT. Primers included in the PCR were 60 Vbeta and 13 Jbeta primers. The data were produced by immunoSEQ multiplex PCR, yet TCRdb's version contains in-frame clones alone and is incomplete. The profile shows roughly 160,000 clones, approximately 82% of them singletons. The sequenced material came from PBMCs. This rearrangement joins TRBV6-1 to TRBJ2-5; D perhaps matches TRBD1 (6 bases). This receptor was identified in a male donor in good health and CMV-seropositive. CDR3 sequence (DNA): TGTGCCAGCAGTGAAGCGTGGCTAGGGGGAGAGACCCAGTACTTC. It encodes CASSEAWLGGETQYF.